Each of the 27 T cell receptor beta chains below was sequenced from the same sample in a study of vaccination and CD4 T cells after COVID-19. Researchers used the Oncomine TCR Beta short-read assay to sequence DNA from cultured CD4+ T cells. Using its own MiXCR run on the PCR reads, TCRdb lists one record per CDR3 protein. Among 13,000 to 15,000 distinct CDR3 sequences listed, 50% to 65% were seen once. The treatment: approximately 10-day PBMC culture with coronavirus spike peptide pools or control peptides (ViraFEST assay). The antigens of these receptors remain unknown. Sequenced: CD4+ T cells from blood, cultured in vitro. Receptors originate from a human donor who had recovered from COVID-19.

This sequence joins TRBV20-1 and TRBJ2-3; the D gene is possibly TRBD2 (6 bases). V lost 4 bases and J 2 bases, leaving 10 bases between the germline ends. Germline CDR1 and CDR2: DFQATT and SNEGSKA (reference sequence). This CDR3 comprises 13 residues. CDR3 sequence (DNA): TGCAGTGCTATTCGGGACTCCACAGATACGCAGTATTTT. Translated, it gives CSAIRDSTDTQYF.

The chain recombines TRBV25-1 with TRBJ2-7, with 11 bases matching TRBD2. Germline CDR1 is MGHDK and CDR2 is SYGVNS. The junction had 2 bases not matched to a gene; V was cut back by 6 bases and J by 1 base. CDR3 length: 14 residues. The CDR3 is CASSRTSGSYEQYF. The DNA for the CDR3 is TGTGCCAGCAGCAGGACTAGCGGGTCCTACGAGCAGTACTTC.

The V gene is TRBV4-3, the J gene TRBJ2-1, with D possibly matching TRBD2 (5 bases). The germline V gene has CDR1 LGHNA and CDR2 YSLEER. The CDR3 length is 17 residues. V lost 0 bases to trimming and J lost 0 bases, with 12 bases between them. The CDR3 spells CASSQDIGIASYNEQFF. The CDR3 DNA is TGCGCCAGCAGCCAAGATATCGGGATAGCCTCCTACAATGAGCAGTTCTTC.

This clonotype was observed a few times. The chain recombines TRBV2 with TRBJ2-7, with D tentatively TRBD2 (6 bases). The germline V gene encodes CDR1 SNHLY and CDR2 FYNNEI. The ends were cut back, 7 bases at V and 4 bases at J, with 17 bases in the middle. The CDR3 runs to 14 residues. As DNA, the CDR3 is TGTGCCAGCAACCCCCCTGGAGGGTTATACGAGCAGTACTTC. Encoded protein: CASNPPGGLYEQYF.

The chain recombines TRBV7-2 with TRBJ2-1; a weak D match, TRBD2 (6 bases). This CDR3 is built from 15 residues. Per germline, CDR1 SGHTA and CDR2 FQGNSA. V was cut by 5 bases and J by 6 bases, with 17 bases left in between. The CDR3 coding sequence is TGTGCCAGCAGCGTTCTGGCGGGACTTTTCAATGAGCAGTTCTTC. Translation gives CASSVLAGLFNEQFF.

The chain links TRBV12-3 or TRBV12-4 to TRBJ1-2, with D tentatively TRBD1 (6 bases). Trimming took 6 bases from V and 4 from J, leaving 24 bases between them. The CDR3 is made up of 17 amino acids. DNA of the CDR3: TGTGCCAGCAGCCAATCAAGACAGGCCACCGGGGGCTATGGCTACACCTTC. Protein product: CASSQSRQATGGYGYTF.

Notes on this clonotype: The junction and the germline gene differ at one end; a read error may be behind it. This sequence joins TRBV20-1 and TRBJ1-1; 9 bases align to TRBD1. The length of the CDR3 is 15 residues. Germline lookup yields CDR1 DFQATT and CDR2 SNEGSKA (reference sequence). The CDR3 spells CSAREQGARGTEAFF. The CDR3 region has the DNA TGCAGTGCCAGAGAACAGGGGGCGCGGGGCACTGAAGCTTTCTTT.

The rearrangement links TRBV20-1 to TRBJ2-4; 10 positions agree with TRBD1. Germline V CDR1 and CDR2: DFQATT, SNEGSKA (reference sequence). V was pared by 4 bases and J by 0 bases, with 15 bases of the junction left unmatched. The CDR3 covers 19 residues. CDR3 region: CSAKVLSRGQGLAKNIQYF. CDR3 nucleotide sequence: TGCAGTGCTAAGGTTCTTTCTAGGGGACAGGGGCTAGCCAAAAACATTCAGTACTTC.

The CDR3 sequence: CASSPMLAPLGEQFF. The DNA of the CDR3 is TGTGCCAGCAGCCCAATGCTGGCCCCGTTAGGTGAGCAGTTCTTC. The chain joins TRBV11-2 to TRBJ2-1; no firm D call. The germline gives CDR1 SGHAT, CDR2 FQNNGV. Trimming took 5 bases from V and 9 from J, leaving 20 bases between them. CDR3 length: 15 residues. The full variable domain, its missing parts supplied by reference TRBV11-2 and TRBJ2-1, is EAGVAQSPRYKIIEKRQSVAFWCNPISGHATLYWYQQILGQGPKLLIQFQNNGVVDDSQLPKDRFSAERLKGVDSTLKIQPAKLEDSAVYLCASSPMLAPLGEQFFGPGTRLTVL.

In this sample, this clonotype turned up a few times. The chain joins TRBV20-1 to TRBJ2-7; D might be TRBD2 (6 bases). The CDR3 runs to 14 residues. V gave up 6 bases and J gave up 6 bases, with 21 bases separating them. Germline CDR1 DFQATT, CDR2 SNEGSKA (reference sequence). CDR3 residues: CSAPPLALLGEQYF. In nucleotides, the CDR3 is TGCAGTGCCCCGCCCCTAGCGCTTCTCGGCGAGCAGTACTTC.

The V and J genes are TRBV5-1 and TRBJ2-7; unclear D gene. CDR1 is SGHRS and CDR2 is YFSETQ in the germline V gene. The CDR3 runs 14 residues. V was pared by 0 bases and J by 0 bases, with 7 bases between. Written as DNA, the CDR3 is TGCGCCAGCAGCTTGGCGGCCCCCTCCTACGAGCAGTACTTC. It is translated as CASSLAAPSYEQYF.

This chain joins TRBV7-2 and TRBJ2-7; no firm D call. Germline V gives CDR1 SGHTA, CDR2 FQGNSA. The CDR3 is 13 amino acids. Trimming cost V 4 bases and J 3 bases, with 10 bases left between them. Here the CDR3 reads CASSSDWGYEQYF. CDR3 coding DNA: TGTGCCAGCAGCTCTGACTGGGGCTACGAGCAGTACTTC.

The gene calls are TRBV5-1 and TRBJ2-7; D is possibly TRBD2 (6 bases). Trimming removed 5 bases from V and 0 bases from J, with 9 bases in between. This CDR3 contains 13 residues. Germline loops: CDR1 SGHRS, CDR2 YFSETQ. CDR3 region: CASSYGGSYEQYF. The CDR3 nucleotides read TGCGCCAGCAGTTACGGGGGCTCCTACGAGCAGTACTTC.

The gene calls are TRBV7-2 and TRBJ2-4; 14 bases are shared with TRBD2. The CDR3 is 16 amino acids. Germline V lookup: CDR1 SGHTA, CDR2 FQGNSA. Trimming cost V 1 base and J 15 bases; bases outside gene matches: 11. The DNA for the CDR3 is TGTGCCAGCAGCTTAGATGGGACTAGCGGGAGAGTTATTAGGTACTTC. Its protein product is CASSLDGTSGRVIRYF.

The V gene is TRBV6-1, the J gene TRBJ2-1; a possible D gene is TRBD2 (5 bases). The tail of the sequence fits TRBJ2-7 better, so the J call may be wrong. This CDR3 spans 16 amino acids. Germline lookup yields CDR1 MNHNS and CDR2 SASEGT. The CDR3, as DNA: TGTGCCAGCAGACGGAACTCAGCGGTGCAAACCTACGAGCAGTACTTC. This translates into CASRRNSAVQTYEQYF.

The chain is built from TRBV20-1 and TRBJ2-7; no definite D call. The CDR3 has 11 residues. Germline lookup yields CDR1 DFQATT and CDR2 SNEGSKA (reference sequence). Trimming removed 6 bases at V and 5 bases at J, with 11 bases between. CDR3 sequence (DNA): TGCAGTGCCCTAGGAGTAGACGAGCAGTACTTC. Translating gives CSALGVDEQYF.

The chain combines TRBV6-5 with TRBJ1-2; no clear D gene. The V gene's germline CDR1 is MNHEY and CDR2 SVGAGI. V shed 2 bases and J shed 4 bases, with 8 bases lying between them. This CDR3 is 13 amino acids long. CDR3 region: CASSYAQSYGYTF. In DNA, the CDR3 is TGTGCCAGCAGTTACGCACAAAGCTATGGCTACACCTTC.

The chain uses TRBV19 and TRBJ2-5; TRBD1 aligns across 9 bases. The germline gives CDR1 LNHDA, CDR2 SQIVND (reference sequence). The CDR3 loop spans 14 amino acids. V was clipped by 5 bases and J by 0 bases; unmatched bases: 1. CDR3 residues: CASSRQGDQETQYF. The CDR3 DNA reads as TGTGCCAGTAGTCGACAGGGGGACCAAGAGACCCAGTACTTC.

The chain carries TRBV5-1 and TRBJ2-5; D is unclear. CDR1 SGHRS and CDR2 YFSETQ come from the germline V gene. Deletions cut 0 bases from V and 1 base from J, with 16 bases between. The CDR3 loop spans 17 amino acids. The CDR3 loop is CASSLASMDGFQETQYF. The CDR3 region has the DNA TGCGCCAGCAGCTTGGCATCGATGGACGGATTCCAAGAGACCCAGTACTTC.

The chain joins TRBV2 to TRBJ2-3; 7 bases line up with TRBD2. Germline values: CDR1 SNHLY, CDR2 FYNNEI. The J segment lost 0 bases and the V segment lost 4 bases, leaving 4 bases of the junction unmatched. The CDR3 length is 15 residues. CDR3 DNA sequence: TGTGCCAGCAGTGTGGGGGGGTGGAGCACAGATACGCAGTATTTT. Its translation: CASSVGGWSTDTQYF.

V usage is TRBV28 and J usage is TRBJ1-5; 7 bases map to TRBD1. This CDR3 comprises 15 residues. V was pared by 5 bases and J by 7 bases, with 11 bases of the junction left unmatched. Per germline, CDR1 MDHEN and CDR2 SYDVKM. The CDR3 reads CASSLRQGLRQPQHF. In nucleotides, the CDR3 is TGTGCCAGCAGTCTCCGACAGGGCCTCCGGCAGCCCCAGCATTTT.

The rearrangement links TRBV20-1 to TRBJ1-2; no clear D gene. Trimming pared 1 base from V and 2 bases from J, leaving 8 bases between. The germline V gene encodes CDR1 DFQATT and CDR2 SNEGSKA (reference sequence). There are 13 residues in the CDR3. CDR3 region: CSARVGRNYGYTF. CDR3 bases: TGCAGTGCTAGAGTGGGCCGGAACTATGGCTACACCTTC.

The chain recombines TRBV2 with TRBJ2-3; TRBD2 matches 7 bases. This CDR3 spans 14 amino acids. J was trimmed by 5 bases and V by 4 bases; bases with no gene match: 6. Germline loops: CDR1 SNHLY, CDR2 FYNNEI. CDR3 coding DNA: TGTGCCAGCAGTGGTGGGGCGGGAGTAGATACGCAGTATTTT. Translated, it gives CASSGGAGVDTQYF.

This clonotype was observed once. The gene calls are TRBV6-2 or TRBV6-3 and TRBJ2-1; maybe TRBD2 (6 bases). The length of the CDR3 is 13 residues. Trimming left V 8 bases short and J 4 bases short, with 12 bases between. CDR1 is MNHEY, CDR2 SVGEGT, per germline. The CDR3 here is CASGPSEYNEQFF. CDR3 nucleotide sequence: TGTGCCAGCGGGCCTAGCGAGTACAATGAGCAGTTCTTC.

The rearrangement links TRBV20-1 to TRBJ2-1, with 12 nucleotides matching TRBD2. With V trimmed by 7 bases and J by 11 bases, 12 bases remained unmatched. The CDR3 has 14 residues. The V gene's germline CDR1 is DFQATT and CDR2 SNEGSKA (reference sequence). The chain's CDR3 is CSVWTSGTITQQFF. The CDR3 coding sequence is TGCAGTGTTTGGACTAGCGGGACCATTACTCAGCAGTTCTTC.

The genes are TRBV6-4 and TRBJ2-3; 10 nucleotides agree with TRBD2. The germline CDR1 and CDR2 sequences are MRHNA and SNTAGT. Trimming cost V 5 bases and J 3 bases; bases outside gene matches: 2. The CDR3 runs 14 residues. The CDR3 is CASSPGLATDTQYF. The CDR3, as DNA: TGTGCCAGCAGTCCGGGACTAGCGACAGATACGCAGTATTTT.

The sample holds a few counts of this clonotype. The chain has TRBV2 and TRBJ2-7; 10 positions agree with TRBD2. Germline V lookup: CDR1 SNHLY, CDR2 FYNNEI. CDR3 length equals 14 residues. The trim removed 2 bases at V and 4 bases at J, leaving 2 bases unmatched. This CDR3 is CASSELAGVYEQYF. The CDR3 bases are TGTGCCAGCAGTGAACTAGCGGGAGTTTACGAGCAGTACTTC.